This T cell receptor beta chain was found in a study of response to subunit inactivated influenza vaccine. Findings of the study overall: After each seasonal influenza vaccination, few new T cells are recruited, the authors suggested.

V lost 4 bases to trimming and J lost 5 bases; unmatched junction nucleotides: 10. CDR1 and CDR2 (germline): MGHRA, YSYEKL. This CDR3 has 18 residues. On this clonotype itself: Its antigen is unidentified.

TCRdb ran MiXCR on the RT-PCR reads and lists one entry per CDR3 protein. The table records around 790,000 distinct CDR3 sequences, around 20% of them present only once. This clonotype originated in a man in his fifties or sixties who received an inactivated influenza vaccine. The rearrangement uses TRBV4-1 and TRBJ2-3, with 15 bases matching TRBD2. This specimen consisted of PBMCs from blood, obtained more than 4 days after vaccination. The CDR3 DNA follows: TGCGCCAGCAGCCTCCGAGGACTAGCGGGGGGGCTAGGAGATACGCAGTATTTT. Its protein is CASSLRGLAGGLGDTQYF.